Presented here are 23 T cell receptor beta chains from one specimen sequenced in a study of Tregs in tolerant kidney transplant recipients. TCRdb's copy holds only in-frame clones and misses some; the assay was immunoSEQ multiplex PCR. The sample yields roughly 64,000 clones, around 87% seen once. Recipients received nonmyeloablative bone marrow transplants from related graft donors, with transient mixed chimerism. The sample was CD4+ T cells from blood (PBMCs), taken 6 months after the transplant. Source of these receptors: a human patient who received a combined kidney and bone marrow transplant. Part of the T cells may come from the graft donor.

The V gene is TRBV5-5, the J gene TRBJ2-1; 10 bases map to TRBD2. The V segment lost 4 bases and the J segment 9 bases; nucleotides outside the gene matches: 10. The CDR3 loop spans 15 amino acids. Per germline, CDR1 SGHKS and CDR2 YYEKEE (reference sequence). The CDR3 nucleotides are TGTGCCAGCAGCAGAACTAGCGGGGTGGGAAGTGAGCAGTTCTTC. This sequence encodes CASSRTSGVGSEQFF.

V gene TRBV10-3 combines with J gene TRBJ2-7; D may be TRBD1 (5 bases). This CDR3 spans 14 amino acids. The V gene's germline CDR1 is ENHRY and CDR2 SYGVKD. The germline V and J ends were trimmed by 5 bases and 1 base, with 12 bases remaining between them. The CDR3 sequence: CAISPDRFSYEQYF. CDR3 nucleotide sequence: TGTGCCATCAGTCCCGACAGATTTTCCTACGAGCAGTACTTC.

This rearrangement joins TRBV5-1 to TRBJ2-7; 7 bases line up with TRBD1. Germline CDR1 and CDR2: SGHRS and YFSETQ. The CDR3 spans 16 residues. V lost 4 bases to trimming and J lost 0 bases; unmatched junction nucleotides: 10. The CDR3 bases are TGCGCCAGCAGCCCTCGGAGAGGGGGCCTCTCCTACGAGCAGTACTTC. Protein sequence: CASSPRRGGLSYEQYF.

The sample holds one count of this clone. The V call is TRBV29-1, the J call TRBJ1-1; D perhaps matches TRBD1 (5 bases). Between the trimmed V and J ends, which lost 7 bases and 1 base, there was a span of 13 bases. Per germline, CDR1 SQVTM and CDR2 ANQGSEA. This CDR3 has 13 residues. In nucleotides, the CDR3 is TGCAGCGCGGCTGACAGCACGAACACTGAAGCTTTCTTT. It yields the protein CSAADSTNTEAFF.

This clone has only a few counts. The chain has TRBV5-1 and TRBJ1-1; no clear D. This CDR3 has 14 amino acids. Germline V gene lookup returns CDR1 SGHRS and CDR2 YFSETQ. Trimming pared 4 bases from V and 0 bases from J, leaving 10 bases between. The CDR3 coding sequence is TGCGCCAGCAGCACGGTGCGGCTGAACACTGAAGCTTTCTTT. It encodes CASSTVRLNTEAFF.

The chain links TRBV7-9 to TRBJ2-1, with D maybe TRBD2 (6 bases). V lost 3 bases, J lost 10 bases, and 28 bases lay in between. Germline CDR1 is SEHNR and CDR2 is FQNEAQ (reference sequence). The CDR3 runs to 18 residues. CDR3 residues: CASSFTHLTRDSLTEQFF. The CDR3 DNA follows: TGTGCCAGCAGCTTTACCCACCTTACCCGGGACTCCCTAACGGAGCAGTTCTTC.

The chain is built from TRBV29-1 and TRBJ1-2; a possible D gene is TRBD1 (5 bases). Germline assignment: CDR1 SQVTM and CDR2 ANQGSEA. V gave up 6 bases and J gave up 1 base, with 15 bases separating them. This CDR3 is 14 amino acids long. CDR3: CSVPTAPSNYGYTF. For the CDR3, the DNA is TGCAGCGTGCCGACAGCGCCGAGTAACTATGGCTACACCTTC.

Of note for this clone: Compared with germline, one end of the junction differs, possibly owing to a read error. Other DNA sequences in this sample translate to the same CDR3. This chain uses TRBV10-3 with TRBJ1-1, with 8 bases that match TRBD1. Germline V gives CDR1 ENHRY, CDR2 SYGVKD. The CDR3 totals 13 residues. The CDR3 nucleotides are TGTGCCATCAGGACAGGGGAGAACACTGAGGCTTTCTTT. This sequence encodes CAIRTGENTEAFF.

This clone was found once. V is TRBV5-6 and J is TRBJ2-2; possibly TRBD2 for D (7 bases). This CDR3 has 16 amino acids. Trimming left V 3 bases short and J 4 bases short, with 16 bases between. Germline-derived CDR1 and CDR2 are SGHDT and YYEEEE. The CDR3 sequence is CASSWGGSGGTGELFF. The CDR3, as DNA: TGTGCCAGCAGCTGGGGGGGCTCGGGGGGCACCGGGGAGCTGTTTTTT. Combining the CDR3 with reference TRBV5-6 and TRBJ2-2 gives the whole variable domain DAGVTQSPTHLIKTRGQQVTLRCSPKSGHDTVSWYQQALGQGPQFIFQYYEEEERQRGNFPDRFSGHQFPNYSSELNVNALLLGDSALYLCASSWGGSGGTGELFFGEGSRLTVL.

The chain links TRBV11-3 to TRBJ2-7; tentative D call: TRBD1 (6 bases). CDR1 is SGHNT, CDR2 YENEEA, per germline. V lost 0 bases to trimming and J lost 2 bases, with 11 bases between them. This CDR3 has 15 amino acids. CDR3 coding DNA: TGTGCCAGCAGCTTAGATACAGGGTACACCTACGAGCAGTACTTC. This codes for CASSLDTGYTYEQYF.

V is TRBV11-3 and J is TRBJ1-2; 7 bases align to TRBD1. Germline loops: CDR1 SGHNT, CDR2 YENEEA. Losses at the gene ends were 3 bases for V and 4 bases for J; bases not matched to a gene: 17. The CDR3 is 18 residues long. CDR3 in amino acids: CASSFRDRNRLSPYGYTF. As DNA, the CDR3 is TGTGCCAGCAGCTTCCGGGACAGAAACCGATTATCACCCTATGGCTACACCTTC.

CDR3 in amino acids: CASSFPQNQETQYF. CDR3 in DNA: TGTGCCAGCAGTTTCCCACAGAACCAAGAGACCCAGTACTTC. This rearrangement joins TRBV28 to TRBJ2-5; D not resolved. The CDR3 has 14 residues. V was shortened by 3 bases and J by 0 bases, with 8 bases between the two germline ends. Per the germline V gene, CDR1 is MDHEN and CDR2 is SYDVKM. Drawing the rest from reference TRBV28 and TRBJ2-5, the complete variable domain is DVKVTQSSRYLVKRTGEKVFLECVQDMDHENMFWYRQDPGLGLRLIYFSYDVKMKEKGDIPEGYSVSREKKERFSLILESASTNQTSMYLCASSFPQNQETQYFGPGTRLLVL.

This rearrangement joins TRBV28 to TRBJ1-4, with D unresolved. In germline, CDR1 is MDHEN, CDR2 SYDVKM. The CDR3 runs 11 residues. Trimming pared 2 bases from V and 7 bases from J, leaving 2 bases between. The CDR3 coding sequence is TGTGCCAGCAGTTTACGTGAAAAACTGTTTTTT. Translated, it gives CASSLREKLFF.

The chain links TRBV7-2 to TRBJ1-3; D is unclear. Trimming took off 0 bases at V and 0 bases at J, with 3 bases between the two ends. This CDR3 comprises 14 residues. CDR1 is SGHTA and CDR2 is FQGNSA in the germline V gene. In DNA, the CDR3 is TGTGCCAGCAGCTTAGCCAACTCTGGAAACACCATATATTTT. Translated: CASSLANSGNTIYF.

The chain uses TRBV9 and TRBJ2-2, with 10 bases matching TRBD2. The CDR3 covers 18 residues. From germline, CDR1 is SGDLS and CDR2 YYNGEE. The V segment lost 0 bases and the J segment 2 bases; nucleotides outside the gene matches: 7. The CDR3 loop is CASSVESSGRLNTGELFF. Written as DNA, the CDR3 is TGTGCCAGCAGCGTAGAGTCTAGCGGGAGATTAAACACCGGGGAGCTGTTTTTT.

This chain connects TRBV15 to TRBJ2-4; 7 bases agree with TRBD2. Losses at the gene ends were 9 bases for V and 8 bases for J; bases not matched to a gene: 13. This CDR3 has 14 amino acids. The germline V gene has CDR1 LNHNV and CDR2 YYDKDF (reference sequence). CDR3 nucleotide sequence: TGTGCCACGGGACGGGAGGTTTCGAGGGACATTCAGTACTTC. Residues: CATGREVSRDIQYF.

The chain recombines TRBV19 with TRBJ2-1, with D perhaps matching TRBD2 (5 bases). Germline V lookup: CDR1 LNHDA, CDR2 SQIVND (reference sequence). The CDR3 runs to 15 residues. Trimming removed 7 bases at V and 3 bases at J, with 16 bases between. CDR3 sequence reads: CASTIDRDFYNEQFF. The CDR3 DNA reads TGTGCCAGTACGATCGACCGGGATTTCTACAATGAGCAGTTCTTC.

DNA of the CDR3: TGTGCCAGCATGGCGGCCTTGGGTCATACTGAAGCTTTCTTT. Protein: CASMAALGHTEAFF. The gene calls are TRBV27 and TRBJ1-1; no definite D call. The CDR3 has 14 residues. Deletions cut 7 bases from V and 5 bases from J, with 17 bases between. CDR1 MNHEY and CDR2 SMNVEV come from the germline V gene (reference sequence).

J is TRBJ2-1 and V is TRBV6-5; D call uncertain. Germline V CDR1 and CDR2: MNHEY, SVGAGI. The CDR3 has 16 residues. V dropped 0 bases and J dropped 6 bases, with 15 bases sitting between them. The CDR3 loop reads CASSYSFTFASNEQFF. CDR3 bases: TGTGCCAGCAGTTACTCTTTCACATTTGCAAGCAATGAGCAGTTCTTC.

This chain connects TRBV19 to TRBJ1-5; TRBD1 is a possible D gene (5 bases). V dropped 6 bases and J dropped 2 bases, with 8 bases sitting between them. Germline V gives CDR1 LNHDA, CDR2 SQIVND (reference sequence). This CDR3 contains 13 residues. CDR3 sequence: CASRGTGNQPQHF. Here the CDR3 DNA reads TGTGCCAGTAGGGGGACTGGCAATCAGCCCCAGCATTTT.

This clone came up a few times. The J gene is TRBJ1-4, the V gene TRBV4-3; the match to TRBD1 covers 8 bases. After removal of 1 base from V and 5 bases from J, the junction contained 3 bases not matched to a gene. CDR1 and CDR2 from the germline V gene are LGHNA and YSLEER. The CDR3 contains 15 residues. As DNA, the CDR3 is TGCGCCAGCAGCCAAGCGACAGGGGCAAATGAAAAACTGTTTTTT. As protein: CASSQATGANEKLFF.

This sequence joins TRBV18 and TRBJ1-5; weak D call: TRBD1 (6 bases). The V and J ends lost 2 bases and 0 bases respectively, with 8 bases between them. The germline V gene encodes CDR1 KGHSH and CDR2 LQKENI. This CDR3 is 15 amino acids long. This chain's CDR3 is CASSPSGDSNQPQHF. The DNA of the CDR3 is TGTGCCAGCTCACCATCAGGGGATAGCAATCAGCCCCAGCATTTT.

The chain has TRBV29-1 and TRBJ2-1, with D possibly TRBD2 on 5 matching bases. Germline-derived CDR1 and CDR2 are SQVTM and ANQGSEA. V was cut by 6 bases and J by 7 bases, with 10 bases left in between. The CDR3 loop spans 11 amino acids. CDR3 coding DNA: TGCAGCGTACGACGCGGGAATGAGCAGTTCTTC. This translates into CSVRRGNEQFF.